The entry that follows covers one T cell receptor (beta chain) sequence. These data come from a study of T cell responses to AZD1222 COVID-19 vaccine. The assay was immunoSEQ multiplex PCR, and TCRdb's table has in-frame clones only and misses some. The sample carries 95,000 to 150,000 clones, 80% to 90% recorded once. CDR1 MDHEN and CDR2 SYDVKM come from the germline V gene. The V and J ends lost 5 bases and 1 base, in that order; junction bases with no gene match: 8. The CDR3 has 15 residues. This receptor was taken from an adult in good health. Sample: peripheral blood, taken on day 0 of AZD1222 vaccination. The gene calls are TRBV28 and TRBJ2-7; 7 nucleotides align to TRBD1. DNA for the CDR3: TGTGCCAGCAGTGAGACCGGGACAGTATCCTACGAGCAGTACTTC. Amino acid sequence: CASSETGTVSYEQYF.